This entry lists 12 T cell receptor beta chains sequenced from one sample in a study of control samples from healthy donors and cancer patients. The table came from immunoSEQ multiplex PCR; TCRdb's copy has only in-frame clones and leaves some out. Here the sample spans 90,000 or so clones, 85% to 90% being singletons. Input material: blood. Source of these receptors: a woman in her fifties or sixties in good health.

The V call is TRBV19, the J call TRBJ1-4; D is unresolved. V shed 5 bases and J shed 7 bases, with 14 bases lying between them. The CDR3 spans 14 residues. Looked up from germline, CDR1 is LNHDA and CDR2 is SQIVND (reference sequence). This CDR3 is CASSSRDLGEKLFF. For the CDR3, the DNA is TGTGCCAGTAGTTCCCGGGATCTAGGTGAAAAACTGTTTTTT.

This chain's CDR3 is CASGLPSPGTTPYEQYF. The DNA for the CDR3 is TGTGCTAGTGGTTTGCCATCCCCCGGGACAACCCCCTACGAGCAGTACTTC. The genes are TRBV12-5 and TRBJ2-7, with D perhaps TRBD1 (6 bases). The CDR3 sequence is 17 residues long. Germline CDR1 and CDR2: LGHNT and FRNRAP. V was cut by 2 bases and J by 2 bases, with 19 bases left in between.

This clone was counted only a few times. The chain recombines TRBV27 with TRBJ1-2; tentatively, D is TRBD1 (6 bases). Germline CDR1 MNHEY, CDR2 SMNVEV (reference sequence). V was shortened by 5 bases and J by 3 bases, with 16 bases between the two germline ends. The CDR3 runs 15 residues. For the CDR3, the DNA is TGTGCCAGCAGTACCATCCAGGGGAGGCACTATGGCTACACCTTC. This gives the protein CASSTIQGRHYGYTF.

This clone was detected a few times. The rearrangement links TRBV7-5 to TRBJ1-3; the table calls TRBD1, which could not be checked here. TRBV7-5 is given as a pseudogene. The CDR3 sequence is 16 residues long. CDR3 coding DNA: TGTGCCAGAAGCTTAGGGGGAACAGGGCGGAGAAACACCATATATTTT. As protein: CARSLGGTGRRNTIYF.

This chain connects TRBV19 to TRBJ2-1; D is undetermined. Germline values: CDR1 LNHDA, CDR2 SQIVND (reference sequence). This CDR3 has 13 amino acids. V lost 0 bases and J lost 8, with 8 bases in between. The CDR3 loop reads CASSIEPRYEQFF. Written as DNA, the CDR3 is TGTGCCAGTAGTATAGAGCCACGCTATGAGCAGTTCTTC. Full variable domain (missing parts from reference TRBV19 and TRBJ2-1): DGGITQSPKYLFRKEGQNVTLSCEQNLNHDAMYWYRQDPGQGLRLIYYSQIVNDFQKGDIAEGYSVSREKKESFPLTVTSAQKNPTAFYLCASSIEPRYEQFFGPGTRLTVL.

The chain has TRBV6-2 or TRBV6-3 and TRBJ2-1, with D unclear. This CDR3 region has 12 residues. Germline lookup yields CDR1 MNHEY and CDR2 SVGEGT. Trimming took 2 bases from V and 2 from J, leaving 1 base between them. The CDR3, as DNA: TGTGCCAGCAGTTACACCTACAATGAGCAGTTCTTC. This codes for CASSYTYNEQFF.

The rearrangement joins TRBV4-1 to TRBJ2-3; weak D call: TRBD2 (5 bases). The CDR3 extends over 17 amino acids. Between the trimmed V and J ends, which lost 1 base and 4 bases, there was a span of 18 bases. Germline loops: CDR1 MGHRA, CDR2 YSYEKL. CDR3 region: CASSQGPGRTRADTQYF. The CDR3 DNA is TGCGCCAGCAGCCAAGGCCCCGGCAGGACGAGGGCAGATACGCAGTATTTT.

The chain links TRBV5-1 to TRBJ1-2; tentative D call: TRBD1 (6 bases). The germline CDR1 and CDR2 sequences are SGHRS and YFSETQ. Trimming took off 2 bases at V and 6 bases at J, with 8 bases between the two ends. The CDR3 loop spans 12 amino acids. CDR3: CASSFPGDGYTF. CDR3 sequence (DNA): TGCGCCAGCAGCTTTCCAGGGGATGGCTACACCTTC.

Remarks on this clone: The same CDR3 is also encoded by other DNA sequences in this sample. The chain couples TRBV7-2 to TRBJ2-1; D is possibly TRBD2 (7 bases). V lost 0 bases and J lost 4, with 10 bases in between. Germline loops: CDR1 SGHTA, CDR2 FQGNSA. The CDR3 contains 15 residues. The CDR3 region has the DNA TGTGCCAGCAGCTTAGCGGGGGGGCCTTACAATGAGCAGTTCTTC. Translated, it gives CASSLAGGPYNEQFF.

The V gene is TRBV29-1, the J gene TRBJ2-7; no clear D gene. CDR1 SQVTM and CDR2 ANQGSEA come from the germline V gene. Trimming took 4 bases from V and 3 from J, leaving 10 bases between them. The CDR3 loop spans 12 amino acids. The CDR3 is CSVVQVDYEQYF. The DNA of the CDR3 is TGCAGCGTTGTCCAGGTGGACTACGAGCAGTACTTC.

The chain joins TRBV5-1 to TRBJ1-4; D is perhaps TRBD1 (5 bases). The CDR3 runs to 14 residues. Trimming shortened V by 0 bases and J by 7 bases, and 10 bases separated the two germline ends. The germline CDR1 and CDR2 sequences are SGHRS and YFSETQ. The CDR3 nucleotides are TGCGCCAGCAGCTTGGATCAGGGACCTGAAAAACTGTTTTTT. Translation gives CASSLDQGPEKLFF. Full variable domain (missing parts from reference TRBV5-1 and TRBJ1-4): KAGVTQTPRYLIKTRGQQVTLSCSPISGHRSVSWYQQTPGQGLQFLFEYFSETQRNKGNFPGRFSGRQFSNSRSEMNVSTLELGDSALYLCASSLDQGPEKLFFGSGTQLSVL.

As DNA, the CDR3 is TGTGCCAGCAGTTACCTCGCGGGAGGGGCCGGGGAGCTGTTTTTT. Translation: CASSYLAGGAGELFF. V is TRBV6-5 and J is TRBJ2-2, with 9 bases aligning to TRBD2. V gave up 2 bases and J gave up 6 bases; unmatched junction bases: 4. The germline gives CDR1 MNHEY, CDR2 SVGAGI. CDR3 size: 15 residues.